Listed below are T cell receptor beta chains from one sample, sequenced in a study of blood T cell repertoires in COVID-19. Libraries were prepared by immunoSEQ multiplex PCR; TCRdb keeps only in-frame clonotypes and omits some of them. The sample holds just over 350,000 clones; roughly 87% are singletons and the top ten take around 3%. The sample consisted of PBMCs or T cells enriched from blood (not recorded which). Receptor source: a woman under 40 who had recovered from COVID-19. The CDR3 runs from the conserved cysteine through the conserved F or W. D genes are given only for firm matches. Rows may omit the clone size; those that give it use once, few, many or a size class.

CDR3 length: 12
V gene: TRBV19
D gene: TRBD1
clone size: NA
J gene: TRBJ1-2
CDR3 protein: CASSGQGGGYTF
CDR3 DNA: TGTGCCAGTAGTGGACAGGGCGGTGGCTACACCTTC

CDR3 length: 16
V gene: TRBV27
D gene: NA
clone size: NA
J gene: TRBJ1-6
CDR3 protein: CASSLRGSGGASPLHF
CDR3 DNA: TGTGCCAGCAGTTTACGGGGGTCCGGTGGCGCTTCACCCCTCCACTTT

CDR3 length: 13
V gene: TRBV19
D gene: TRBD2
clone size: NA
J gene: TRBJ2-7
CDR3 protein: CASRPGTTYEQYF
CDR3 DNA: TGTGCCAGTAGGCCCGGGACTACCTACGAGCAGTACTTC

CDR3 length: 16
V gene: TRBV27
D gene: TRBD2
clone size: once
J gene: TRBJ2-1
CDR3 protein: CASSPRLAVSYNEQFF
CDR3 DNA: TGTGCCAGCAGTCCTCGACTAGCAGTCTCCTACAATGAGCAGTTCTTC

CDR3 length: 13
V gene: TRBV19
D gene: NA
clone size: NA
J gene: TRBJ2-1
CDR3 protein: CASSIGPVDEQFF
CDR3 DNA: TGTGCCAGTAGTATCGGTCCGGTCGATGAGCAGTTCTTC

CDR3 length: 15
V gene: TRBV7-2
D gene: NA
clone size: NA
J gene: TRBJ2-3
CDR3 protein: CASSFLFRGGDTQYF
CDR3 DNA: TGTGCCAGCAGCTTTTTATTTAGAGGGGGAGATACGCAGTATTTT

CDR3 length: 15
V gene: TRBV11-2
D gene: NA
clone size: NA
J gene: TRBJ2-1
CDR3 protein: CASSLEAGTENEQFF
CDR3 DNA: TGTGCCAGCAGCTTAGAGGCGGGGACAGAAAATGAGCAGTTCTTC

CDR3 length: 12
V gene: TRBV2
D gene: NA
clone size: few
J gene: TRBJ1-1
CDR3 protein: CASSVIFGGAFF
CDR3 DNA: TGTGCCAGCAGTGTTATATTCGGGGGGGCTTTCTTT

CDR3 length: 15
V gene: TRBV7-9
D gene: TRBD1
clone size: NA
J gene: TRBJ1-4
CDR3 protein: CASSPEGAPNEKLFF
CDR3 DNA: TGTGCCAGCAGCCCAGAGGGGGCACCTAATGAAAAACTGTTTTTT

CDR3 length: 14
V gene: TRBV19
D gene: NA
clone size: once
J gene: TRBJ1-2
CDR3 protein: CASTSGASGYGYTF
CDR3 DNA: TGTGCCAGTACCTCAGGGGCGAGTGGCTATGGCTACACCTTC

CDR3 length: 15
V gene: TRBV30
D gene: NA
clone size: NA
J gene: TRBJ2-7
CDR3 protein: CAWSSPHRGSYEQYF
CDR3 DNA: TGTGCCTGGAGTTCCCCCCATAGGGGATCCTACGAGCAGTACTTC

CDR3 length: 15
V gene: TRBV5-1
D gene: NA
clone size: NA
J gene: TRBJ2-7
CDR3 protein: CASSFGLGGSYEQYF
CDR3 DNA: TGCGCCAGCAGTTTTGGTCTGGGAGGCAGCTACGAGCAGTACTTC

CDR3 length: 14
V gene: TRBV7-6
D gene: NA
clone size: few
J gene: TRBJ2-3
CDR3 protein: CASSLYSPTDTQYF
CDR3 DNA: TGTGCCAGCAGCTTATACAGCCCCACAGATACGCAGTATTTT

CDR3 length: 16
V gene: TRBV28
D gene: NA
clone size: once
J gene: TRBJ2-6
CDR3 protein: CASSFNRVSGANVLTF
CDR3 DNA: TGTGCCAGCAGTTTTAACAGGGTCTCTGGGGCCAACGTCCTGACTTTC

CDR3 length: 16
V gene: TRBV7-3
D gene: NA
clone size: NA
J gene: TRBJ2-6
CDR3 protein: CASSPTGYSGANVLTF
CDR3 DNA: TGTGCCAGCAGCCCGACAGGCTACTCTGGGGCCAACGTCCTGACTTTC

CDR3 length: 15
V gene: TRBV2
D gene: TRBD1
clone size: once
J gene: TRBJ1-1
CDR3 protein: CASSVDRGLNTEAFF
CDR3 DNA: TGTGCCAGCAGTGTCGACAGGGGGTTGAACACTGAAGCTTTCTTT

CDR3 length: 15
V gene: TRBV7-9
D gene: TRBD1
clone size: NA
J gene: TRBJ2-7
CDR3 protein: CASSPPVGTGDEQYF
CDR3 DNA: TGTGCCAGCAGCCCCCCTGTCGGGACAGGGGACGAGCAGTACTTC

CDR3 length: 16
V gene: TRBV27
D gene: NA
clone size: NA
J gene: TRBJ2-7
CDR3 protein: CASSLRDIFSPYEQYF
CDR3 DNA: TGTGCCAGCAGTTTACGAGACATTTTCTCTCCCTACGAGCAGTACTTC

CDR3 length: 15
V gene: TRBV5-6
D gene: TRBD1
clone size: NA
J gene: TRBJ1-4
CDR3 protein: CASSLDGTGHEKLFF
CDR3 DNA: TGTGCCAGCAGCTTGGATGGGACAGGGCATGAAAAACTGTTTTTT

CDR3 length: 19
V gene: TRBV3-1/TRBV3-2
D gene: TRBD2
clone size: NA
J gene: TRBJ2-1
CDR3 protein: CASSQEGAGASRSYNEQFF
CDR3 DNA: TGTGCCAGCAGCCAAGAAGGAGCGGGAGCATCCCGCTCCTACAATGAGCAGTTCTTC

CDR3 length: 13
V gene: TRBV11-3
D gene: NA
clone size: NA
J gene: TRBJ1-1
CDR3 protein: CASSIETGAEAFF
CDR3 DNA: TGTGCCAGCAGCATCGAGACGGGGGCTGAAGCTTTCTTT

CDR3 length: 14
V gene: TRBV5-1
D gene: TRBD2
clone size: NA
J gene: TRBJ2-7
CDR3 protein: CASRPGLAAYEQYF
CDR3 DNA: TGCGCCAGCAGACCGGGACTAGCGGCCTACGAGCAGTACTTC

CDR3 length: 13
V gene: TRBV19
D gene: NA
clone size: NA
J gene: TRBJ1-1
CDR3 protein: CASSTYGNTEAFF
CDR3 DNA: TGTGCCAGTAGTACTTACGGGAACACTGAAGCTTTCTTT

CDR3 length: 17
V gene: TRBV4-1
D gene: NA
clone size: NA
J gene: TRBJ2-6
CDR3 protein: CASSQDLRSSGANVLTF
CDR3 DNA: TGCGCCAGCAGCCAAGATCTTCGCAGCTCTGGGGCCAACGTCCTGACTTTC

CDR3 length: 14
V gene: TRBV4-2
D gene: NA
clone size: NA
J gene: TRBJ2-7
CDR3 protein: CASSQSGGWYEQYF
CDR3 DNA: TGTGCCAGCAGCCAGTCGGGGGGCTGGTACGAGCAGTACTTC

CDR3 length: 17
V gene: TRBV18
D gene: NA
clone size: once
J gene: TRBJ2-5
CDR3 protein: CASSPPYDLEAQETQYF
CDR3 DNA: TGTGCCAGCTCACCACCTTATGACTTGGAGGCCCAAGAGACCCAGTACTTC

CDR3 length: 18
V gene: TRBV21-1
D gene: NA
clone size: NA
J gene: TRBJ1-1
CDR3 protein: CASSKGLLGALLNTEAFF
CDR3 DNA: TGTGCCAGCAGCAAAGGGCTTTTGGGGGCGCTGTTGAACACTGAAGCTTTCTTT

CDR3 length: 16
V gene: TRBV2
D gene: TRBD1
clone size: NA
J gene: TRBJ1-6
CDR3 protein: CASSQRDSSYNSPLHF
CDR3 DNA: TGTGCCAGCAGCCAAAGGGACAGCTCCTATAATTCACCCCTCCACTTT

CDR3 length: 13
V gene: TRBV5-1
D gene: NA
clone size: NA
J gene: TRBJ2-7
CDR3 protein: CASSLAPQGLRYF
CDR3 DNA: TGCGCCAGCAGCTTGGCCCCCCAGGGCCTAAGGTACTTC

CDR3 length: 12
V gene: TRBV19
D gene: TRBD1
clone size: once
J gene: TRBJ2-7
CDR3 protein: CASSQQGYEQYF
CDR3 DNA: TGTGCCAGTAGTCAACAGGGGTACGAGCAGTACTTC

CDR3 length: 16
V gene: TRBV11-2
D gene: NA
clone size: few
J gene: TRBJ2-5
CDR3 protein: CASSLDRGAFQETQYF
CDR3 DNA: TGTGCCAGCAGCTTAGATCGTGGAGCTTTTCAAGAGACCCAGTACTTC

CDR3 length: 16
V gene: TRBV12-5
D gene: TRBD1
clone size: NA
J gene: TRBJ2-7
CDR3 protein: CASGPRGDRVVDEQYF
CDR3 DNA: TGTGCTAGTGGCCCGAGGGGAGACAGGGTTGTCGACGAGCAGTACTTC

CDR3 length: 15
V gene: TRBV4-1
D gene: NA
clone size: NA
J gene: TRBJ2-7
CDR3 protein: CASSQEPRQSYEQYF
CDR3 DNA: TGCGCCAGCAGCCAAGAACCCAGACAGTCCTACGAGCAGTACTTC

CDR3 length: 13
V gene: TRBV2
D gene: NA
clone size: NA
J gene: TRBJ1-1
CDR3 protein: CASSIQGYSEAFF
CDR3 DNA: TGTGCCAGCAGTATACAGGGTTACTCTGAAGCTTTCTTT

CDR3 length: 14
V gene: TRBV28
D gene: NA
clone size: once
J gene: TRBJ1-5
CDR3 protein: CASSLGQSNQPQHF
CDR3 DNA: TGTGCCAGCAGTTTAGGTCAGAGCAATCAGCCCCAGCATTTT

CDR3 length: 14
V gene: TRBV7-8
D gene: NA
clone size: NA
J gene: TRBJ1-1
CDR3 protein: CASSLIQGATEAFF
CDR3 DNA: TGTGCCAGCAGCTTAATCCAAGGGGCTACTGAAGCTTTCTTT

CDR3 length: 19
V gene: TRBV18
D gene: TRBD2
clone size: NA
J gene: TRBJ2-7
CDR3 protein: CASSPQGGLGRPFSYEQYF
CDR3 DNA: TGTGCCAGCTCACCTCAAGGAGGGCTCGGGAGGCCCTTCTCCTACGAGCAGTACTTC

CDR3 length: 16
V gene: TRBV20-1
D gene: TRBD1
clone size: NA
J gene: TRBJ1-1
CDR3 protein: CSASIRGSGRNTEAFF
CDR3 DNA: TGCAGTGCTAGTATCAGGGGGTCGGGGAGGAACACTGAAGCTTTCTTT

CDR3 length: 15
V gene: TRBV23-1
D gene: NA
clone size: NA
J gene: TRBJ1-6
CDR3 protein: CASSQLWRTPRALHF
CDR3 DNA: TGCGCCAGCAGTCAATTGTGGCGTACTCCCAGGGCCCTCCACTTT

CDR3 length: 15
V gene: TRBV7-9
D gene: TRBD2
clone size: NA
J gene: TRBJ2-3
CDR3 protein: CASSFGTSTADTQYF
CDR3 DNA: TGTGCCAGCAGCTTTGGGACTAGTACGGCAGATACGCAGTATTTT

CDR3 length: 17
V gene: TRBV5-3
D gene: TRBD2
clone size: NA
J gene: TRBJ2-2
CDR3 protein: CARSISGRAPLDGELFF
CDR3 DNA: TGTGCCAGAAGTATTAGCGGGAGGGCCCCTTTGGACGGGGAGCTGTTTTTT

CDR3 length: 17
V gene: TRBV4-2
D gene: NA
clone size: NA
J gene: TRBJ2-1
CDR3 protein: CASSQALLDMPYNEQFF
CDR3 DNA: TGTGCCAGCAGCCAAGCCCTCTTAGATATGCCCTACAATGAGCAGTTCTTC

CDR3 length: 18
V gene: TRBV5-6
D gene: TRBD2
clone size: NA
J gene: TRBJ2-1
CDR3 protein: CASSLEGGRGPSYNEQFF
CDR3 DNA: TGTGCCAGCAGCTTGGAGGGCGGGAGGGGGCCCTCCTACAATGAGCAGTTCTTC

CDR3 length: 15
V gene: TRBV11-2
D gene: TRBD2
clone size: NA
J gene: TRBJ2-1
CDR3 protein: CASSLDLAGVGEQFF
CDR3 DNA: TGTGCCAGCAGCTTAGATCTAGCGGGAGTCGGTGAGCAGTTCTTC

CDR3 length: 19
V gene: TRBV28
D gene: TRBD2
clone size: NA
J gene: TRBJ2-4
CDR3 protein: CASSSSRAGGGRAKNIQYF
CDR3 DNA: TGTGCCAGCAGTTCCTCACGGGCGGGAGGAGGGCGGGCCAAAAACATTCAGTACTTC

CDR3 length: 15
V gene: TRBV30
D gene: NA
clone size: NA
J gene: TRBJ1-1
CDR3 protein: CAWKIPAQLNTEAFF
CDR3 DNA: TGTGCCTGGAAGATTCCTGCACAGCTGAACACTGAAGCTTTCTTT

CDR3 length: 15
V gene: TRBV5-1
D gene: TRBD1
clone size: NA
J gene: TRBJ1-4
CDR3 protein: CASSRQGATNEKLFF
CDR3 DNA: TGCGCCAGCAGCCGACAGGGGGCAACTAATGAAAAACTGTTTTTT

CDR3 length: 13
V gene: TRBV11-2
D gene: NA
clone size: NA
J gene: TRBJ1-2
CDR3 protein: CASSTGPLYGYTF
CDR3 DNA: TGTGCCAGCAGCACAGGGCCCCTCTATGGCTACACCTTC

CDR3 length: 19
V gene: TRBV19
D gene: TRBD1
clone size: few
J gene: TRBJ1-5
CDR3 protein: CASSSMAGQGGRDIWPQHF
CDR3 DNA: TGTGCCAGTAGTTCCATGGCCGGACAGGGTGGTAGGGATATTTGGCCCCAGCATTTT

CDR3 length: 17
V gene: TRBV7-3
D gene: TRBD2
clone size: NA
J gene: TRBJ2-1
CDR3 protein: CASSPQGLVRAQHEQFF
CDR3 DNA: TGTGCCAGCAGCCCCCAAGGACTAGTTAGGGCGCAGCATGAGCAGTTCTTC

CDR3 length: 17
V gene: TRBV25-1
D gene: TRBD2
clone size: once
J gene: TRBJ2-3
CDR3 protein: CASSEFTGRAGTDTQYF
CDR3 DNA: TGTGCCAGCAGTGAATTTACCGGGAGGGCCGGGACAGATACGCAGTATTTT

CDR3 length: 16
V gene: TRBV28
D gene: TRBD1
clone size: NA
J gene: TRBJ1-1
CDR3 protein: CASSSPGTGVNVGTFF
CDR3 DNA: TGTGCCAGCAGTTCCCCCGGGACAGGGGTGAATGTGGGTACTTTCTTT

CDR3 length: 13
V gene: TRBV29-1
D gene: NA
clone size: NA
J gene: TRBJ1-2
CDR3 protein: CSVLRADNYGYTF
CDR3 DNA: TGCAGCGTTCTGCGGGCCGATAACTATGGCTACACCTTC

CDR3 length: 15
V gene: TRBV6-1
D gene: TRBD1
clone size: NA
J gene: TRBJ2-5
CDR3 protein: CASSEHSRGLETQYF
CDR3 DNA: TGTGCCAGCAGTGAACACAGCAGGGGGCTAGAGACCCAGTACTTC

CDR3 length: 16
V gene: TRBV4-2
D gene: TRBD1
clone size: NA
J gene: TRBJ1-5
CDR3 protein: CASSQVGTGGRQPQHF
CDR3 DNA: TGTGCCAGCAGCCAAGTCGGGACAGGGGGCCGTCAGCCCCAGCATTTT

CDR3 length: 18
V gene: TRBV5-6
D gene: TRBD1
clone size: few
J gene: TRBJ1-5
CDR3 protein: CASSLGPTGGLTNQPQHF
CDR3 DNA: TGTGCCAGCAGCTTGGGCCCGACAGGGGGATTGACAAATCAGCCCCAGCATTTT

CDR3 length: 16
V gene: TRBV7-9
D gene: TRBD1
clone size: NA
J gene: TRBJ2-2
CDR3 protein: CASSARTGGNTGELFF
CDR3 DNA: TGTGCCAGCAGCGCAAGGACAGGGGGGAACACCGGGGAGCTGTTTTTT